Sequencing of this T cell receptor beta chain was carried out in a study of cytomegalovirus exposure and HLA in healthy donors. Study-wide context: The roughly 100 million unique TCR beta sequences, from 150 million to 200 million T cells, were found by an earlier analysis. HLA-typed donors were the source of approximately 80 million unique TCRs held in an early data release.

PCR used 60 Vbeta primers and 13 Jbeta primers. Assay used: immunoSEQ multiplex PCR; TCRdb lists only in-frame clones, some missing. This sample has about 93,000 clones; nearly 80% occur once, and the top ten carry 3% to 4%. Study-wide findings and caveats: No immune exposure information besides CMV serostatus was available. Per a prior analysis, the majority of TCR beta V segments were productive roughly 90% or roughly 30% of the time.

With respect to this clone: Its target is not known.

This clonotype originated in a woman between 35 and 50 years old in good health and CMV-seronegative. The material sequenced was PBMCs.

CDR3 protein: CASSSDPGQPNQPQHF. The CDR3 DNA reads as TGTGCCAGCAGCTCCGACCCGGGACAGCCCAATCAGCCCCAGCATTTT. This chain uses TRBV7-2 with TRBJ1-5, with 7 bases identical to TRBD1. Trimming at V came to 4 bases and at J to 3 bases, leaving 9 bases not matched to a gene. The germline V gene encodes CDR1 SGHTA and CDR2 FQGNSA. The CDR3 is 16 amino acids.